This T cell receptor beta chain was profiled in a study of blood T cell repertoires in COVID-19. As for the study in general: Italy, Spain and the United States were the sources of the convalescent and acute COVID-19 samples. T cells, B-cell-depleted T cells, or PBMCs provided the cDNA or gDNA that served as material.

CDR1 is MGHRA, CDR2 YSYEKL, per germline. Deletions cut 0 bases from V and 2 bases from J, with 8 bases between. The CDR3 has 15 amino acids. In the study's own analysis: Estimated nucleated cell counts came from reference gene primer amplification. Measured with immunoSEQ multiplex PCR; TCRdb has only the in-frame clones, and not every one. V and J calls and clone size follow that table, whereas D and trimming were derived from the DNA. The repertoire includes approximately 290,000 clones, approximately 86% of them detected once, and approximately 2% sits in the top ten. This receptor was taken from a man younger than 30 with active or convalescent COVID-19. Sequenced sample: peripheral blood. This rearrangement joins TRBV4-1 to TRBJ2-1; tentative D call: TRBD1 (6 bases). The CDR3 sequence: CASSQERTAYNEQFF. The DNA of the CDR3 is TGCGCCAGCAGCCAAGAAAGGACAGCCTACAATGAGCAGTTCTTC.